These 9 T cell receptor beta chains were sequenced from one sample in a study of blood T cell repertoires in COVID-19. Generated by immunoSEQ multiplex PCR, the TCRdb table keeps only in-frame clones and is missing some. The profile shows a few hundred thousand clones, around 88% of them singletons. Sequencing was performed on peripheral blood. All receptors come from a woman aged 25 to 45 who had recovered from COVID-19.

The chain links TRBV6-2 or TRBV6-3 to TRBJ1-2, with 9 bases lining up with TRBD1. The CDR3 is made up of 13 amino acids. Germline CDR1 and CDR2: MNHEY and SVGEGT. After removal of 5 bases from V and 6 bases from J, the junction contained 4 bases not matched to a gene. Written as DNA, the CDR3 is TGTGCCAGCAGTCAGGGACAGGGAAATGGCTACACCTTC. The encoded protein is CASSQGQGNGYTF.

CDR3 nucleotide sequence: TGTGCCAGCAGACAGGGTGAGAACACTGAAGCTTTCTTT. It translates to CASRQGENTEAFF. This chain joins TRBV6-4 and TRBJ1-1; the D gene is possibly TRBD1 (6 bases). The germline V gene has CDR1 MRHNA and CDR2 SNTAGT. The CDR3 loop spans 13 amino acids. Between the trimmed V and J ends, which lost 6 bases and 1 base, there was a span of 9 bases.

V is TRBV27 and J is TRBJ1-6, with a possible D match to TRBD1 (5 bases). The germline V and J ends were trimmed by 2 bases and 11 bases, with 13 bases remaining between them. Germline lookup yields CDR1 MNHEY and CDR2 SMNVEV (reference sequence). The CDR3 is made up of 14 amino acids. CDR3 protein: CASSLGALVTPLHF. Written as DNA, the CDR3 is TGTGCCAGCAGTTTAGGGGCACTGGTGACACCCCTCCACTTT.

V usage is TRBV4-2 and J usage is TRBJ1-5; D remains unclear. This CDR3 has 16 residues. V shed 1 base and J shed 0 bases, with 10 bases lying between them. Germline V gene data show CDR1 as LGHNA and CDR2 as YNFKEQ. Written as DNA, the CDR3 is TGTGCCAGCAGCCAAGTCTATCGGGATAGCAATCAGCCCCAGCATTTT. Residues: CASSQVYRDSNQPQHF.

This clone appeared a few times. The chain joins TRBV4-2 to TRBJ2-7; possible D gene TRBD1, 6 bases. V lost 5 bases and J 5 bases, leaving 13 bases between the germline ends. CDR1 LGHNA and CDR2 YNFKEQ come from the germline V gene. The CDR3 runs 13 residues. Here the CDR3 reads CASSSGERNEQYF. The CDR3 DNA sequence: TGTGCCAGCAGCTCAGGGGAACGGAACGAGCAGTACTTC.

The chain links TRBV7-3 to TRBJ2-2, with TRBD2 as a possible D gene (5 bases). V gave up 2 bases and J gave up 5 bases, with 9 bases separating them. This CDR3 is 14 amino acids long. From germline, CDR1 is SGHTA and CDR2 FQGTGA. The CDR3 DNA reads TGTGCCAGCAGCTTAGAACGGGAAACCGGGGAGCTGTTTTTT. Protein product: CASSLERETGELFF.

V and J are TRBV27 and TRBJ2-3, with TRBD2 as a possible D gene (5 bases). Per germline, CDR1 MNHEY and CDR2 SMNVEV (reference sequence). There are 14 residues in the CDR3. V shed 1 base and J shed 6 bases, with 11 bases lying between them. The CDR3 loop reads CASSLLPPGDTQYF. The CDR3 nucleotides are TGTGCCAGCAGTTTATTGCCCCCGGGGGATACGCAGTATTTT.

This chain joins TRBV6-5 and TRBJ2-1, with 7 bases lining up with TRBD1. The CDR3 length is 13 residues. Losses at the gene ends were 6 bases for V and 6 bases for J; bases not matched to a gene: 5. CDR1 is MNHEY and CDR2 is SVGAGI in the germline V gene. The CDR3 nucleotides are TGTGCCAGCAGAAAGACAGGGACCAATGAGCAGTTCTTC. This codes for CASRKTGTNEQFF.

The chain recombines TRBV28 with TRBJ1-1; D gene unclear. CDR1 MDHEN and CDR2 SYDVKM come from the germline V gene. The CDR3 has 13 residues. V dropped 3 bases and J dropped 2 bases, with 7 bases sitting between them. CDR3 loop: CASSFRVNTEAFF. In DNA, the CDR3 is TGTGCCAGCAGTTTTAGAGTCAACACTGAAGCTTTCTTT. The full variable domain, its missing parts supplied by reference TRBV28 and TRBJ1-1, is DVKVTQSSRYLVKRTGEKVFLECVQDMDHENMFWYRQDPGLGLRLIYFSYDVKMKEKGDIPEGYSVSREKKERFSLILESASTNQTSMYLCASSFRVNTEAFFGQGTRLTVV.